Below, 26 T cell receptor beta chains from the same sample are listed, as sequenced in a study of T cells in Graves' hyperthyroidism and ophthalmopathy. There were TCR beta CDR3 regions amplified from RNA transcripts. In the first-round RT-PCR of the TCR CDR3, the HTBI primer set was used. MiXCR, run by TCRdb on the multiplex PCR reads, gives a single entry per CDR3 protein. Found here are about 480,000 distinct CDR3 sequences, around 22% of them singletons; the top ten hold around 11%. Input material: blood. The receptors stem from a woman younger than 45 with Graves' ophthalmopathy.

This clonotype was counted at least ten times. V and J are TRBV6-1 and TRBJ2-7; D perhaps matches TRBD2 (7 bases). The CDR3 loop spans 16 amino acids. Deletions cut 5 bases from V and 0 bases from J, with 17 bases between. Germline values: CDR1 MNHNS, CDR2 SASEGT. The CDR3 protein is CASSTLRGGSSYEQYF. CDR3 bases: TGTGCCAGCAGTACGCTTAGGGGGGGCAGCTCCTACGAGCAGTACTTC.

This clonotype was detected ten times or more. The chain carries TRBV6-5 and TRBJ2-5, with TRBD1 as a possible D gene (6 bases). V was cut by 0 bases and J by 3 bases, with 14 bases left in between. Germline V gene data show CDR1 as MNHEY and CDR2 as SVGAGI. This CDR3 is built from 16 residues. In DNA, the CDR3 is TGTGCCAGCAGTTACTCTTTAGGACAGCTTGAAGAGACCCAGTACTTC. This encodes CASSYSLGQLEETQYF.

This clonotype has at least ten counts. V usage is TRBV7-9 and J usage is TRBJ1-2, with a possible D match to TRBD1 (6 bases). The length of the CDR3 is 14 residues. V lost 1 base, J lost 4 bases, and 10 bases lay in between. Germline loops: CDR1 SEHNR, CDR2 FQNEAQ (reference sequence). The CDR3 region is CASSLGTGLYGYTF. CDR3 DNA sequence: TGTGCCAGCAGCTTAGGTACAGGGCTCTATGGCTACACCTTC.

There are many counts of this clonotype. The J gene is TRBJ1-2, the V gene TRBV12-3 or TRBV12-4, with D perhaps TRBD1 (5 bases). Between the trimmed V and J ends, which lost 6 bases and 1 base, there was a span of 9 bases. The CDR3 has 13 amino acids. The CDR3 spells CASRAQVNYGYTF. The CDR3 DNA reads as TGTGCCAGCAGGGCACAGGTTAACTATGGCTACACCTTC.

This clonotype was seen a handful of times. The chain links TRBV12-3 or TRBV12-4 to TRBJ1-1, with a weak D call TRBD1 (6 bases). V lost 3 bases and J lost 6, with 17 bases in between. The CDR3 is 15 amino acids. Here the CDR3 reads CASSFEGGLGAEAFF. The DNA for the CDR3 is TGTGCCAGCAGTTTCGAGGGGGGACTTGGTGCTGAAGCTTTCTTT.

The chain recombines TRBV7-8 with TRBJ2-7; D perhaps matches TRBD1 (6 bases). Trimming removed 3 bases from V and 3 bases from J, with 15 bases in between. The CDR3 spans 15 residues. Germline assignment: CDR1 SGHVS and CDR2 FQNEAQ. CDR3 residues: CASSLGTQRRYEQYF. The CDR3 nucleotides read TGTGCCAGCAGCTTGGGGACACAACGTCGCTACGAGCAGTACTTC.

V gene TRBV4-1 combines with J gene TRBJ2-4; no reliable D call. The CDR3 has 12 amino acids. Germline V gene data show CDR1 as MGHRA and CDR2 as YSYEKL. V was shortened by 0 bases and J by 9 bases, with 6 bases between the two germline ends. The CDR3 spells CASSQDFSIQYF. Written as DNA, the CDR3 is TGCGCCAGCAGCCAAGATTTCAGCATTCAGTACTTC.

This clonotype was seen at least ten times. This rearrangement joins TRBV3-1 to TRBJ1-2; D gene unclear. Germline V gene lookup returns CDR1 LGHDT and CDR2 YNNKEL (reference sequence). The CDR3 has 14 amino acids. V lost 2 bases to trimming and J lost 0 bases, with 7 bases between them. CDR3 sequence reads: CASSQSSANYGYTF. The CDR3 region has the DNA TGTGCCAGCAGCCAAAGTTCAGCTAACTATGGCTACACCTTC.

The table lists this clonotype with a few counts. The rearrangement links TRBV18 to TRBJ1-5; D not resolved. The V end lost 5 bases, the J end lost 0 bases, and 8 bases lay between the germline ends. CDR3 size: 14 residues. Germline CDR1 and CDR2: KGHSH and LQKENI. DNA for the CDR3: TGTGCCAGCTCAGGCAGCCTTAGCAATCAGCCCCAGCATTTT. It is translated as CASSGSLSNQPQHF.

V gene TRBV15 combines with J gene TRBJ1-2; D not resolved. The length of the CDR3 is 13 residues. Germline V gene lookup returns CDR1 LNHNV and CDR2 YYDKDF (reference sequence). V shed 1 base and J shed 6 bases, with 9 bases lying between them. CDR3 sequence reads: CATSRVGKDGYTF. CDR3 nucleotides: TGTGCCACCAGCAGAGTCGGAAAGGATGGCTACACCTTC.

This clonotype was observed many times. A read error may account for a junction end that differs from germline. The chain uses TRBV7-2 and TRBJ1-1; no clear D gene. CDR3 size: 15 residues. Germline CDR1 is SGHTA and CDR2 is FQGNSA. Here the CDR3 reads CASSLGLGGSTEAFF. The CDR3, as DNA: TGTGCCAGCAGCTTAGGGCTGGGAGGAAGTACTGAAGCTTTTTTT.

In DNA form, the CDR3 reads TGTGCCACCAGCAGAGATTATGGTGGGACAGCGGCCGGCGAGCAGTACTTC. Its protein product is CATSRDYGGTAAGEQYF. The chain carries TRBV15 and TRBJ2-7; 7 bases are shared with TRBD1. Looked up from germline, CDR1 is LNHNV and CDR2 is YYDKDF (reference sequence). The trim removed 0 bases at V and 6 bases at J, leaving 14 bases unmatched. CDR3 length: 17 residues.

The chain's CDR3 is CASSLGPRPPQETQYF. The CDR3 nucleotides read TGCGCCAGCAGCTTGGGCCCCAGGCCTCCCCAAGAGACCCAGTACTTC. The V call is TRBV5-1, the J call TRBJ2-5; D is undetermined. This CDR3 has 16 residues. CDR1 SGHRS and CDR2 YFSETQ come from the germline V gene. Between the trimmed V and J ends, which lost 0 bases and 1 base, there was a span of 13 bases. Full variable domain (missing parts from reference TRBV5-1 and TRBJ2-5): KAGVTQTPRYLIKTRGQQVTLSCSPISGHRSVSWYQQTPGQGLQFLFEYFSETQRNKGNFPGRFSGRQFSNSRSEMNVSTLELGDSALYLCASSLGPRPPQETQYFGPGTRLLVL.

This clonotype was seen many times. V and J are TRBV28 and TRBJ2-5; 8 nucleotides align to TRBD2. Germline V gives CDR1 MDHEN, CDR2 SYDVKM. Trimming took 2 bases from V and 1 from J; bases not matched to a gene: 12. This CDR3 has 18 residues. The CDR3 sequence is CASSLIAGRMSGQETQYF. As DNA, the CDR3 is TGTGCCAGCAGTTTAATAGCGGGACGCATGTCAGGCCAAGAGACCCAGTACTTC.

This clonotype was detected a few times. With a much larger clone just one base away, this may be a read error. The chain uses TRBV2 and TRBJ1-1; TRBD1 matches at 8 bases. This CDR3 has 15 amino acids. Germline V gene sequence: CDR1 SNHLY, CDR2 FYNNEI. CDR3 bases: TGTGCCAGCAGTCCCGGGACAGGAGCGAACACTGAAGCTTGCTTT. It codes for CASSPGTGANTEACF.

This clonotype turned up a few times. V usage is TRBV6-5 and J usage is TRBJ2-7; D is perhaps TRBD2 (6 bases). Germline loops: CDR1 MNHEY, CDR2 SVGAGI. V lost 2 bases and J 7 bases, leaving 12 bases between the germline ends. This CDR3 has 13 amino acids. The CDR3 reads CASSYNGGKEQYF. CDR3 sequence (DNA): TGTGCCAGCAGTTACAACGGGGGAAAGGAGCAGTACTTC.

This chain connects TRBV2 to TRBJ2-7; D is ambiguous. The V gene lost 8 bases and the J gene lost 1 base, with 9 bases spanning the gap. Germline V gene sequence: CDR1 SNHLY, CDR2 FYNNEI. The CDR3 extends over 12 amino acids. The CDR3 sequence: CASLGISYEQYF. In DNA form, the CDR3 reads TGTGCCAGCTTAGGGATTTCCTACGAGCAGTACTTC. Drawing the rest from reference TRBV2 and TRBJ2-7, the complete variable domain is EPEVTQTPSHQVTQMGQEVILRCVPISNHLYFYWYRQILGQKVEFLVSFYNNEISEKSEIFDDQFSVERPDGSNFTLKIRSTKLEDSAMYFCASLGISYEQYFGPGTRLTVT.

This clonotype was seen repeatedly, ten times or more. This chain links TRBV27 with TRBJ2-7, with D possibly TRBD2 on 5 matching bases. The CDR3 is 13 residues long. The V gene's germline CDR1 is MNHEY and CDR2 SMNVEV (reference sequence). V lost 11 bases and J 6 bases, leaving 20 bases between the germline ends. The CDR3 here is CASLGGWGSEQYF. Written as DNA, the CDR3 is TGTGCCTCACTAGGCGGGTGGGGTTCCGAGCAGTACTTC.

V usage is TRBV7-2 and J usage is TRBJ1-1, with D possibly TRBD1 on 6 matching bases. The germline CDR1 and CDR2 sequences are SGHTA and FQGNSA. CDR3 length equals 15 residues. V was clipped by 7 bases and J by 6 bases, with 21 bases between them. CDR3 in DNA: TGTGCCAGCATGGGAGGTTGGAGGGGGGGAGCTGAAGCTTTCTTT. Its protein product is CASMGGWRGGAEAFF.

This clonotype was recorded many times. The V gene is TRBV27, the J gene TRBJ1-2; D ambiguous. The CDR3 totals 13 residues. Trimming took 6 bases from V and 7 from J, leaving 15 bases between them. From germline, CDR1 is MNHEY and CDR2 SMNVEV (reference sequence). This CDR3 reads CASSLTTGSGYTF. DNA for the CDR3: TGTGCCAGCAGCCTAACAACTGGGAGTGGCTACACCTTC.

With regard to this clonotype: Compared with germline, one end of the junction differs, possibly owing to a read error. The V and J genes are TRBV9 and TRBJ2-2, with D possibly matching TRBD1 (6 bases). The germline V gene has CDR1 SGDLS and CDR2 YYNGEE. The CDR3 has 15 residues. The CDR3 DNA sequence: TGTGCCAGCAGCGTAGTTAACATGGGGGCCGGGGAGCTGTTGTTT. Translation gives CASSVVNMGAGELLF.

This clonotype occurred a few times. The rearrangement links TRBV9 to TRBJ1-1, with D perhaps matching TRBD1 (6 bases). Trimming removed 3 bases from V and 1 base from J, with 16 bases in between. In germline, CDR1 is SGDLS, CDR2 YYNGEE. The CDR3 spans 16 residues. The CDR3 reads CASSALAPGQNTEAFF. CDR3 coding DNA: TGTGCCAGCAGCGCGCTCGCCCCGGGACAGAACACTGAAGCTTTCTTT.

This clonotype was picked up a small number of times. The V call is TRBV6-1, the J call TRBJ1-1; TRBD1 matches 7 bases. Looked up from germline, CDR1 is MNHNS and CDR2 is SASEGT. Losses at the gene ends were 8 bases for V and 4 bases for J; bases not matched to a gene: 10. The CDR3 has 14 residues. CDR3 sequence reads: CASPRTGAITEAFF. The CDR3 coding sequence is TGTGCCAGCCCCCGAACAGGGGCGATCACTGAAGCTTTCTTT.

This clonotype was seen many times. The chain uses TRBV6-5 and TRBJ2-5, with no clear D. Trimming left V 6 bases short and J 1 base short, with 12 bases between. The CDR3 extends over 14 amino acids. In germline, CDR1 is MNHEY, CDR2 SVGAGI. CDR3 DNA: TGTGCCAGCAGACGAGGAGAATTCCAAGAGACCCAGTACTTC. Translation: CASRRGEFQETQYF.

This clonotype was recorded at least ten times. In DNA form, the CDR3 reads TGTGCCAGCAGTTTAGATGGTAGAGCTAATCAGCCCCAGCATTTT. As protein: CASSLDGRANQPQHF. V and J are TRBV12-3 or TRBV12-4 and TRBJ1-5; D unresolved. Trimming stripped 1 base from V and 4 bases from J, with 11 bases between. The CDR3 covers 15 residues.

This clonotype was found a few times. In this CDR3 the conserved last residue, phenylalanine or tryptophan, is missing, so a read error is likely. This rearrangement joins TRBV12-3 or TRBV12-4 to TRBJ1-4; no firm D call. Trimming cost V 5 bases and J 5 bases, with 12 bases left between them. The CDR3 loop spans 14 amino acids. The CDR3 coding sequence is TGTGCCAGCAGTCCCCGACGCCTCAATGAAAAACTGTTTTCT. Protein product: CASSPRRLNEKLFS.